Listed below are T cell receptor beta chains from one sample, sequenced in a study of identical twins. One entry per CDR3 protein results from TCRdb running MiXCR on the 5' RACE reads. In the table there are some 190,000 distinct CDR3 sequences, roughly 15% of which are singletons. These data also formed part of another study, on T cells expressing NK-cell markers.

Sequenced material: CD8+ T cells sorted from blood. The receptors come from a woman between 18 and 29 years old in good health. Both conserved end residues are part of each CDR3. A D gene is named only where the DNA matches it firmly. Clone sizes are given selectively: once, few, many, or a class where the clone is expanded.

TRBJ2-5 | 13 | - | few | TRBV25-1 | CASKEGRQETQYF | TGTGCCAGCAAGGAAGGGAGGCAAGAGACCCAGTACTTC
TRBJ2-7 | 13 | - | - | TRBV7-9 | CASSLDPGNEQYF | TGTGCCAGCAGCTTAGACCCCGGGAACGAGCAGTACTTC
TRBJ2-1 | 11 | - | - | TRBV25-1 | CASSGAYEQFF | TGTGCCAGCAGTGGAGCTTATGAGCAGTTCTTC
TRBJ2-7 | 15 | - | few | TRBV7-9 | CASSPVSGPHYEQYF | TGTGCCAGCAGCCCGGTCTCGGGACCCCACTACGAGCAGTACTTC
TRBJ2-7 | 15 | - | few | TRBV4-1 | CASSQETGLVYEQYF | TGCGCCAGCAGCCAAGAGACTGGACTGGTTTACGAGCAGTACTTC
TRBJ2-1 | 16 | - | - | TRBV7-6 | CASSFGTPTTYNEQFF | TGTGCCAGCAGCTTCGGGACACCTACGACTTACAATGAGCAGTTCTTC
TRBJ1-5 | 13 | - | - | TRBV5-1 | CASSLAVGQPQHF | TGCGCCAGCAGCTTGGCCGTGGGTCAGCCCCAGCATTTT
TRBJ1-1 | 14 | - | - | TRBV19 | CASSTRGKYTEAFF | TGTGCCAGTAGCACGAGGGGAAAATACACTGAAGCTTTCTTT
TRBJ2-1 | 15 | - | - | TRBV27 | CASSLYQGIYNEQFF | TGTGCCAGCAGTTTATATCAGGGTATCTACAATGAGCAGTTCTTC
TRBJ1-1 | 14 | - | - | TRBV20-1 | CSAPPRMWNTEAFF | TGCAGTGCTCCCCCCCGGATGTGGAACACTGAAGCTTTCTTT
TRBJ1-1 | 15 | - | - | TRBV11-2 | CASSPQVPWGTEVFF | TGTGCCAGCAGCCCCCAAGTTCCCTGGGGCACTGAAGTTTTCTTT
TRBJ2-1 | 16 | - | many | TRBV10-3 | CAISEAGLTSYNEQFF | TGTGCCATCAGTGAGGCTGGACTTACCTCCTACAATGAGCAGTTCTTC
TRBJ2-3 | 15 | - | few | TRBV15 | CATSTPGYQTDTQYF | TGTGCCACCAGCACGCCCGGGTATCAGACAGATACGCAGTATTTT
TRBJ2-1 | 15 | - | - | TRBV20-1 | CSARDRKGSYNEQFF | TGCAGTGCTAGAGACAGGAAGGGGTCCTACAATGAGCAGTTCTTC
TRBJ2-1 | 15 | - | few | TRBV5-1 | CASSSFGSSYNEQFF | TGCGCCAGCAGCTCTTTCGGGAGCTCCTACAATGAGCAGTTCTTC
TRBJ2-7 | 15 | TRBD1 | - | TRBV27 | CASSPTPGQSYEQYF | TGTGCCAGCAGTCCCACTCCGGGACAGTCCTACGAGCAGTACTTC
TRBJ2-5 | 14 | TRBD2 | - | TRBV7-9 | CASSATSGIQTQYF | TGTGCCAGCAGTGCTACTAGCGGGATACAGACCCAGTACTTC
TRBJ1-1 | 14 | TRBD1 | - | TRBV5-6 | CASSWGTGATEAFF | TGTGCCAGCAGCTGGGGGACAGGGGCGACTGAAGCTTTCTTT
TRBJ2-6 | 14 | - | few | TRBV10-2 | CATWAGAGANVLTF | TGCGCCACATGGGCAGGGGCTGGGGCCAACGTCCTGACTTTC
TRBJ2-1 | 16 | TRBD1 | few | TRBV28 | CASSFETDRVQDEQFF | TGTGCCAGCAGTTTTGAGACCGACAGGGTGCAGGATGAGCAGTTCTTC
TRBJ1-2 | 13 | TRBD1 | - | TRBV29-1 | CSVEDWTGEGYTF | TGCAGCGTCGAGGACTGGACAGGGGAAGGCTACACCTTC
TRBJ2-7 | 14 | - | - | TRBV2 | CASQLGPLAGEQYF | TGTGCCAGTCAATTGGGGCCCCTAGCCGGCGAGCAGTACTTC
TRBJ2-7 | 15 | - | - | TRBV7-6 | CASSLGGERYYEQYF | TGTGCCAGCAGCCTGGGGGGCGAGCGATACTACGAGCAGTACTTC
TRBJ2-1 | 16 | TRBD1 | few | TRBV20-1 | CSARDVGTGAYNEQFF | TGCAGTGCTAGAGATGTTGGCACAGGGGCTTACAATGAGCAGTTCTTC
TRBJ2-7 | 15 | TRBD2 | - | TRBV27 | CASSLWGTGGYEQYF | TGTGCCAGCAGTTTATGGGGCACCGGGGGGTACGAGCAGTACTTC
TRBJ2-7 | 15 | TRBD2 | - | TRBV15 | CATSRTASGSYEQYF | TGTGCCACCAGCAGGACGGCTAGCGGATCCTACGAGCAGTACTTC
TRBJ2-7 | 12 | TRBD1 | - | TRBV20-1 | CSATTDRVEQYF | TGCAGTGCTACCACTGACAGGGTCGAGCAGTACTTC
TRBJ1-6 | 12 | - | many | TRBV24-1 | CATSDYTGHLHF | TGTGCCACCAGTGATTACACAGGCCACCTCCACTTT
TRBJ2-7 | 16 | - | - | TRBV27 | CASSLSGRRVDHEQYF | TGTGCCAGCAGTTTATCGGGAAGGAGAGTGGACCACGAGCAGTACTTC
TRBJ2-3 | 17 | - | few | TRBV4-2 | CASSLDGLSTGTDTQYF | TGTGCCAGCAGCCTGGACGGACTGTCCACGGGCACAGATACGCAGTATTTT
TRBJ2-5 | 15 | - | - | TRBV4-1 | CASSLVLSVEETQYF | TGCGCCAGCAGCCTGGTGCTCTCGGTTGAGGAGACCCAGTACTTC
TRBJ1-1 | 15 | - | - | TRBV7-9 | CASSLALVGSTEAFF | TGTGCCAGCAGCTTAGCGCTTGTCGGATCCACTGAAGCTTTCTTT
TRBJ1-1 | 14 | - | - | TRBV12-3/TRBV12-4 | CASSLGPGYTEAFF | TGTGCCAGCAGTTTAGGTCCAGGGTACACTGAAGCTTTCTTT
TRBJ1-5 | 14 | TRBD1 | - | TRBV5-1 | CASSLEQGDQPQHF | TGCGCCAGCAGCTTGGAACAGGGGGATCAGCCCCAGCATTTT
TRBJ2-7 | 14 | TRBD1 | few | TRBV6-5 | CASSNDREVDEQYF | TGTGCCAGCAGTAACGACAGGGAAGTAGACGAGCAGTACTTC
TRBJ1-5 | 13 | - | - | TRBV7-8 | CASSPHRNQPQHF | TGTGCCAGCAGCCCTCATAGAAATCAGCCCCAGCATTTT